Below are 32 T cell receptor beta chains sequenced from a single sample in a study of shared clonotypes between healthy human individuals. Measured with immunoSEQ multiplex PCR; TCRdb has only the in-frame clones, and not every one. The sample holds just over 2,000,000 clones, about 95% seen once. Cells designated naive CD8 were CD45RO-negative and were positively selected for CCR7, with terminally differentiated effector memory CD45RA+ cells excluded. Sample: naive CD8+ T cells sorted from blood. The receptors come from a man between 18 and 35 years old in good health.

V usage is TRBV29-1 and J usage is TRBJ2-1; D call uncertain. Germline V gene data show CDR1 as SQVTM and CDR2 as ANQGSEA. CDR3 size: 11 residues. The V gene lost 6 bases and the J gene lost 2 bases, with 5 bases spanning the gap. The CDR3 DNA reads TGCAGCGTCCTTACCTACAATGAGCAGTTCTTC. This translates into CSVLTYNEQFF.

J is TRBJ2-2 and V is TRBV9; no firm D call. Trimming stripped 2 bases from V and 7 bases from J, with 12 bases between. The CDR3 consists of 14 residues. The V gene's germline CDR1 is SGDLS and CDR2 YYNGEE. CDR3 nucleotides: TGTGCCAGCAGCGTGAGGACCTTGGGCGGGGAGCTGTTTTTT. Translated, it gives CASSVRTLGGELFF.

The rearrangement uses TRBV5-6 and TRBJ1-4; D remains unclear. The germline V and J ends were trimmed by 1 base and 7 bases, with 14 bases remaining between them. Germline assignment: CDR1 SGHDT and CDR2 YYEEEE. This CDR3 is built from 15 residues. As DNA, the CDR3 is TGTGCCAGCAGCTTGAGTGTTGGGGTGGGTGAAAAACTGTTTTTT. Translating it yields CASSLSVGVGEKLFF.

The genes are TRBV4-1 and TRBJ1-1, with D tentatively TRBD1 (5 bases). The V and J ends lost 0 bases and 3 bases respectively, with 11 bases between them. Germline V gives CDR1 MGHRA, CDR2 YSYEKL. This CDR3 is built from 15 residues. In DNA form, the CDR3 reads TGCGCCAGCAGCCAAGAGGGGGGGAGGCACACTGAAGCTTTCTTT. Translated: CASSQEGGRHTEAFF.

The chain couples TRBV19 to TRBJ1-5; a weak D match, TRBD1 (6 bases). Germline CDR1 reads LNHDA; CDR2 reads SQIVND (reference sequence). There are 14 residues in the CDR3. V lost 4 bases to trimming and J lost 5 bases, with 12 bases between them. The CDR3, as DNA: TGTGCCAGTAGTAATCCGTGGGGGCATCAGCCCCAGCATTTT. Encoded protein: CASSNPWGHQPQHF.

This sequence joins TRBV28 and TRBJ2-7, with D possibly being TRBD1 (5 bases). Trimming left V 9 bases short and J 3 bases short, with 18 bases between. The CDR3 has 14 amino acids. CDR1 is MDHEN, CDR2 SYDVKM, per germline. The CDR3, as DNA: TGTGCCAGTCAAGTGCAGGGAATCCTCTACGAGCAGTACTTC. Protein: CASQVQGILYEQYF.

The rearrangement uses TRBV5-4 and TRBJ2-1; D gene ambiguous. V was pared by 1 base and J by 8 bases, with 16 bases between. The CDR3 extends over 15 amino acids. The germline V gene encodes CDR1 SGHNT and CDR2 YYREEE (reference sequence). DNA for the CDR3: TGTGCCAGCAGCTTGTACCGACCACCTTCAGATGAGCAGTTCTTC. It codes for CASSLYRPPSDEQFF. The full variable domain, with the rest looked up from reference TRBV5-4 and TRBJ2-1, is ETGVTQSPTHLIKTRGQQVTLRCSSQSGHNTVSWYQQALGQGPQFIFQYYREEENGRGNFPPRFSGLQFPNYSSELNVNALELDDSALYLCASSLYRPPSDEQFFGPGTRLTVL.

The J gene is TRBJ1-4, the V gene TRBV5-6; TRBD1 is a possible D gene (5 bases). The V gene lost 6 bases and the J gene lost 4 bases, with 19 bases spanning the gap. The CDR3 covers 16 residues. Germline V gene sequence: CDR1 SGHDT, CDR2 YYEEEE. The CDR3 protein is CASNRLPAGGNEKLFF. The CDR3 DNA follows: TGTGCCAGCAACCGTCTCCCGGCGGGGGGTAATGAAAAACTGTTTTTT.

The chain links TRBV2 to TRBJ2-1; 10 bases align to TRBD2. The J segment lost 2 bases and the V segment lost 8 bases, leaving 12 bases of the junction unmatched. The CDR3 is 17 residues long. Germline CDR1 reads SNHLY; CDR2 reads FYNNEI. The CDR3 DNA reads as TGTGCCAGCGGTCCTAGCGGGAGTCCAGGTCCCTACAATGAGCAGTTCTTC. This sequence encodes CASGPSGSPGPYNEQFF.

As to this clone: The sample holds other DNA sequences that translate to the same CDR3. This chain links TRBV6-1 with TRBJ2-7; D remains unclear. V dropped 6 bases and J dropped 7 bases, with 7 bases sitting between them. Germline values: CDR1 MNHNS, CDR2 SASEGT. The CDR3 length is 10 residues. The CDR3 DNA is TGTGCCAGCAGCCTGGGGGAGCAGTACTTC. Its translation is CASSLGEQYF.

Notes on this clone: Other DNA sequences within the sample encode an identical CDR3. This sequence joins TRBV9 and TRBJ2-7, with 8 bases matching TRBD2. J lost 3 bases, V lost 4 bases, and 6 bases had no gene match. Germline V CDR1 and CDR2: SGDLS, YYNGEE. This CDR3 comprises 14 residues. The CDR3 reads CASSPGTSHYEQYF. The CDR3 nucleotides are TGTGCCAGCAGCCCCGGGACTAGTCACTACGAGCAGTACTTC.

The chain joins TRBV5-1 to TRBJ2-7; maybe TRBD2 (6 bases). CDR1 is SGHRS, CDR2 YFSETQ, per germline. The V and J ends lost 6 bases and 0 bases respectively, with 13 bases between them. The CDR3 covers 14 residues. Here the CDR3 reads CASNLKAGSYEQYF. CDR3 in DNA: TGCGCCAGCAACCTTAAAGCGGGCTCCTACGAGCAGTACTTC.

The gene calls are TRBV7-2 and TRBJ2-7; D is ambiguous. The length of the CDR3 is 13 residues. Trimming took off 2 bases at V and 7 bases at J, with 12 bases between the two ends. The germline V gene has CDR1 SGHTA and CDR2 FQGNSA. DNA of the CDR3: TGTGCCAGCAGCTTACTGGGTAATGGGGAGCAGTACTTC. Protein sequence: CASSLLGNGEQYF.

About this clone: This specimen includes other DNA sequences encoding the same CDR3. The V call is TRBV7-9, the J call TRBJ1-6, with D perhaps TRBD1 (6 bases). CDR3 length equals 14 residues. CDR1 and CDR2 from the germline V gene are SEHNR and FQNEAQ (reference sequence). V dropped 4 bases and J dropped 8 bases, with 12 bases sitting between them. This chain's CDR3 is CASSSTGGYSPLHF. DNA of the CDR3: TGTGCCAGCAGCTCGACAGGTGGTTATTCACCCCTCCACTTT.

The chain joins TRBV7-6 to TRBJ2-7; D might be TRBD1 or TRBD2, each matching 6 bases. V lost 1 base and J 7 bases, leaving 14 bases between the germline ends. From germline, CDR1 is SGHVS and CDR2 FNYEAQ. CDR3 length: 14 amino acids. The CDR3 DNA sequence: TGTGCCAGCAGCTTAGATCCAGGGGCGGGAGAGCAGTACTTC. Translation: CASSLDPGAGEQYF.

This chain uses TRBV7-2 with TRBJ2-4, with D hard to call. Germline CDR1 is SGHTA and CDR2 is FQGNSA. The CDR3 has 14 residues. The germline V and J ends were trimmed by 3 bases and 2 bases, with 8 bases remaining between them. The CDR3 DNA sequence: TGTGCCAGCAGCTTGACGGATTCCAAAAACATTCAGTACTTC. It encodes CASSLTDSKNIQYF. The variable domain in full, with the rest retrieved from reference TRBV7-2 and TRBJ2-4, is GAGVSQSPSNKVTEKGKDVELRCDPISGHTALYWYRQSLGQGLEFLIYFQGNSAPDKSGLPSDRFSAERTGGSVSTLTIQRTQQEDSAVYLCASSLTDSKNIQYFGAGTRLSVL.

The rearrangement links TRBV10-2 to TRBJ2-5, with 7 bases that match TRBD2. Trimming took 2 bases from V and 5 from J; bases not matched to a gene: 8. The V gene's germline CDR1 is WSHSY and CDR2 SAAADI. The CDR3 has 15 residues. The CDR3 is CASSEGGGSGETQYF. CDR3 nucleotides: TGCGCCAGCAGTGAGGGGGGGGGATCCGGTGAGACCCAGTACTTC.

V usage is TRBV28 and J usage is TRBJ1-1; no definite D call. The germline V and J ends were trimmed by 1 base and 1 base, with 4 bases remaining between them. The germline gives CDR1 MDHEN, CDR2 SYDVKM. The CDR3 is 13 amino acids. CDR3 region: CASSLFANTEAFF. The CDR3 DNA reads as TGTGCCAGCAGTTTATTCGCGAACACTGAAGCTTTCTTT.

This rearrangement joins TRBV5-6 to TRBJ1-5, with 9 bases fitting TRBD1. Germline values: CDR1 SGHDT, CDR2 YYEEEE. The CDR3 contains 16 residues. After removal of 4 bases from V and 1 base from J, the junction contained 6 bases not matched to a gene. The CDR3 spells CASSATGQGSNQPQHF. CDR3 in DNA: TGTGCCAGCAGCGCTACGGGACAGGGAAGCAATCAGCCCCAGCATTTT.

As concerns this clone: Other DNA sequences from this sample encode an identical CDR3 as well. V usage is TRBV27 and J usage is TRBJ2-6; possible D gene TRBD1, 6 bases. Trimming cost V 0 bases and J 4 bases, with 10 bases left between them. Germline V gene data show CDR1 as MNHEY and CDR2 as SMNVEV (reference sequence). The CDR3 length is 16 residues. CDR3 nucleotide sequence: TGTGCCAGCAGTTTATCGGCAGGGGCCGGGGCCAACGTCCTGACTTTC. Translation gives CASSLSAGAGANVLTF.

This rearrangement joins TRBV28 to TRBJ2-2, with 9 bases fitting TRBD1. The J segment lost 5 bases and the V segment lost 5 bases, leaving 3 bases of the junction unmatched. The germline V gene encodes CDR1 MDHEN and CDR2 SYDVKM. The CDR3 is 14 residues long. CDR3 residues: CASSLGQGTGELFF. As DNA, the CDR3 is TGTGCCAGCAGTCTAGGACAGGGGACCGGGGAGCTGTTTTTT.

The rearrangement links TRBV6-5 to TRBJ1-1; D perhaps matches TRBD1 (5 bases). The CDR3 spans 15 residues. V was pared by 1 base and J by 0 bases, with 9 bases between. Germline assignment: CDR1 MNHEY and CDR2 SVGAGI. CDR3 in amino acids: CASSYFGDLNTEAFF. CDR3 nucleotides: TGTGCCAGCAGTTACTTTGGGGACTTGAACACTGAAGCTTTCTTT.

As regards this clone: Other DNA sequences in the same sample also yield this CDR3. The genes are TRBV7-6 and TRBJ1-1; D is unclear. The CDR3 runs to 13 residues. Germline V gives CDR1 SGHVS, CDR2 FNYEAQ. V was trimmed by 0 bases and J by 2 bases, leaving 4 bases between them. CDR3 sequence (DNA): TGTGCCAGCAGCTTAGCCGGAAACACTGAAGCTTTCTTT. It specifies CASSLAGNTEAFF.

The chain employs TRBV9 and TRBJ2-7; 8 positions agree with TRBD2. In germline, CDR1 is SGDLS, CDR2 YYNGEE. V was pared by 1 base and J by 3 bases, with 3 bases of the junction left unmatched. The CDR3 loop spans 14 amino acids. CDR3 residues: CASSVWGTSYEQYF. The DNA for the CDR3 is TGTGCCAGCAGCGTATGGGGGACTAGCTACGAGCAGTACTTC.

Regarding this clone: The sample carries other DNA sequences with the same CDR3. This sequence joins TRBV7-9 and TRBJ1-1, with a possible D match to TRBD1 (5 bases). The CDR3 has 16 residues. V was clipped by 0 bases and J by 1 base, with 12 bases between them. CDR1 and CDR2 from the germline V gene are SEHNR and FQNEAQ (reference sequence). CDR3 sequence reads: CASSLAPGQGNTEAFF. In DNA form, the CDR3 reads TGTGCCAGCAGCTTAGCCCCCGGTCAGGGGAACACTGAAGCTTTCTTT.

The chain's CDR3 is CASSVVNGELFF. In DNA form, the CDR3 reads TGTGCCAGCAGCGTAGTTAACGGGGAGCTGTTTTTT. The rearrangement links TRBV9 to TRBJ2-2; D is undetermined. The CDR3 runs to 12 residues. V lost 0 bases to trimming and J lost 7 bases, with 4 bases between them. Germline values: CDR1 SGDLS, CDR2 YYNGEE.

The CDR3 region has the DNA TGTGCCAGCAGCTCGACCTTTAATGAGCAGTTCTTC. Translating it yields CASSSTFNEQFF. The chain has TRBV7-9 and TRBJ2-1; D is uncertain. This CDR3 has 12 amino acids. With 4 bases removed from V and 7 bases from J, the gap between germline ends came to 8 bases. From germline, CDR1 is SEHNR and CDR2 FQNEAQ (reference sequence).

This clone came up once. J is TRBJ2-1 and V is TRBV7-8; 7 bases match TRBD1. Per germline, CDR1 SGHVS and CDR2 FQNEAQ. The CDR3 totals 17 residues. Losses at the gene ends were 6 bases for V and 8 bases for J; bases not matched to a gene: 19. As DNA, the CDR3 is TGTGCCAGCAGGCTAGTGCAAGGGTCCTCAACAGGGGATGAGCAGTTCTTC. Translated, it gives CASRLVQGSSTGDEQFF.

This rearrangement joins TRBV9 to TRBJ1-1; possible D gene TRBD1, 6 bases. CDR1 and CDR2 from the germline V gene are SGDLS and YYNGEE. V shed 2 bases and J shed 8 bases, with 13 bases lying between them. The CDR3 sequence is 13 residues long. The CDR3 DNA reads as TGTGCCAGCAGCGTTCATGGGGACAAAGAAGCTTTCTTT. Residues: CASSVHGDKEAFF. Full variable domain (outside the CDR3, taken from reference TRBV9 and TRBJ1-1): DSGVTQTPKHLITATGQRVTLRCSPRSGDLSVYWYQQSLDQGLQFLIQYYNGEERAKGNILERFSAQQFPDLHSELNLSSLELGDSALYFCASSVHGDKEAFFGQGTRLTVV.

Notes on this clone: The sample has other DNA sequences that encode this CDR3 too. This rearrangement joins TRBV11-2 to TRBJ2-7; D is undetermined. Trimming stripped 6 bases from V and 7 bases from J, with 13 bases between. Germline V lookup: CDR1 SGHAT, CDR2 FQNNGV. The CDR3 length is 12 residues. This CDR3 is CASSPLSGEQYF. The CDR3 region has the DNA TGTGCCAGCAGTCCGCTCTCCGGAGAGCAGTACTTC.

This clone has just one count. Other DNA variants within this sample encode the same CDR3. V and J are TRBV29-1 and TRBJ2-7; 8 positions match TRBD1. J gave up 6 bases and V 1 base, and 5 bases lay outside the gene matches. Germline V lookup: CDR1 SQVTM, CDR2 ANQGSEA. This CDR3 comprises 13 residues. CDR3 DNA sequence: TGCAGCGTTGAAGGTGACAGGGGATCCGAGCAGTACTTC. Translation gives CSVEGDRGSEQYF.

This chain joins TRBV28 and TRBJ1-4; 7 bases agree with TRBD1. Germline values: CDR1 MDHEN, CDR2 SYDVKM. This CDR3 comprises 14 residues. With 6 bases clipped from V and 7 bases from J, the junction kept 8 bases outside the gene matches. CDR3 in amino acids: CASSWDSEIEKLFF. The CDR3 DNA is TGTGCCAGCAGCTGGGACAGCGAAATTGAAAAACTGTTTTTT.